This passage covers 9 T cell receptor beta chains from one sample sequenced in a study of cytomegalovirus exposure and HLA in healthy donors. Vbeta (60) and Jbeta (13) primers were used in the PCR. TCRdb keeps only in-frame clones here, not all; method: immunoSEQ multiplex PCR. Of 100,000 to 140,000 clones listed, approximately 81% are singletons. Material: PBMCs. These receptors all come from a man aged 30-40 years in good health and CMV-seronegative.

The V and J genes are TRBV7-6 and TRBJ2-3, with 11 bases aligning to TRBD2. The CDR3 has 15 residues. Germline V CDR1 and CDR2: SGHVS, FNYEAQ. J was trimmed by 9 bases and V by 5 bases; bases with no gene match: 10. The CDR3 DNA sequence: TGTGCCAGCAGCCCATTCGGGACTAGCGGATCAACGCAGTATTTT. Translating gives CASSPFGTSGSTQYF.

The genes are TRBV6-1 and TRBJ2-7, with 8 bases that match TRBD1. This CDR3 spans 15 amino acids. J gave up 8 bases and V 9 bases, and 18 bases lay outside the gene matches. The V gene's germline CDR1 is MNHNS and CDR2 SASEGT. CDR3 sequence reads: CASSPRGHLLMKQYF. CDR3 DNA sequence: TGTGCCAGTTCTCCCAGGGGGCACCTCTTGATGAAGCAGTACTTC.

Remarks on this clone: Other DNA sequences of this sample code for an identical CDR3. The J gene is TRBJ2-7, the V gene TRBV27, with 9 bases aligning to TRBD1. Germline V lookup: CDR1 MNHEY, CDR2 SMNVEV (reference sequence). V shed 2 bases, J shed 1 base, and the junction held 0 bases outside the gene matches. The CDR3 is made up of 14 amino acids. The CDR3 coding sequence is TGTGCCAGCAGTTTAGACAGGGGGTCCTACGAGCAGTACTTC. It specifies CASSLDRGSYEQYF.

The chain couples TRBV5-1 to TRBJ2-5, with 11 bases lining up with TRBD2. The CDR3 consists of 16 residues. Germline lookup yields CDR1 SGHRS and CDR2 YFSETQ. V lost 4 bases to trimming and J lost 5 bases; unmatched junction nucleotides: 10. CDR3 in DNA: TGCGCCAGCAGCACAGCCGATAGCGGGGGGGCGGAGACCCAGTACTTC. Residues: CASSTADSGGAETQYF.

In nucleotides, the CDR3 is TGTGCCAGTAGTAGGACTCCCCCCGAGACCCAGTACTTC. Translating it yields CASSRTPPETQYF. This chain joins TRBV19 and TRBJ2-5; the D gene is possibly TRBD2 (5 bases). Per germline, CDR1 LNHDA and CDR2 SQIVND (reference sequence). Trimming took off 4 bases at V and 5 bases at J, with 11 bases between the two ends. The CDR3 is 13 amino acids.

V gene TRBV19 combines with J gene TRBJ2-7; TRBD2 matches at 11 bases. In germline, CDR1 is LNHDA, CDR2 SQIVND (reference sequence). The CDR3 runs 14 residues. V lost 5 bases and J lost 2; bases outside the gene matches: 2. CDR3 nucleotides: TGTGCCAGTAGTCTAGCGGGAGGAACCTACGAGCAGTACTTC. Its translation is CASSLAGGTYEQYF.

V gene TRBV5-1 combines with J gene TRBJ2-5, with 14 bases that match TRBD2. The germline CDR1 and CDR2 sequences are SGHRS and YFSETQ. The J segment lost 5 bases and the V segment lost 3 bases, leaving 6 bases of the junction unmatched. CDR3 length: 16 amino acids. CDR3 loop: CASSSGLAGGRETQYF. The CDR3 nucleotides are TGCGCCAGCAGCTCCGGACTAGCGGGGGGTCGTGAGACCCAGTACTTC.

This clone came up once. This chain joins TRBV12-5 and TRBJ2-7; no clear D. V was cut by 7 bases and J by 2 bases, with 18 bases left in between. CDR1 is LGHNT and CDR2 is FRNRAP in the germline V gene. The CDR3 is made up of 15 amino acids. As DNA, the CDR3 is TGTGCTAGTGCCCAATGGTCCGTAGATCCCTACGAGCAGTACTTC. It yields the protein CASAQWSVDPYEQYF.

The CDR3 is CASSRQSELRRGEQYF. The CDR3 nucleotides read TGCGCCAGCAGCCGCCAATCGGAACTACGGAGGGGCGAGCAGTACTTC. The V gene is TRBV5-1, the J gene TRBJ2-7; possible D gene TRBD2, 6 bases. The CDR3 length is 16 residues. In germline, CDR1 is SGHRS, CDR2 YFSETQ. V lost 4 bases to trimming and J lost 6 bases, with 23 bases between them.